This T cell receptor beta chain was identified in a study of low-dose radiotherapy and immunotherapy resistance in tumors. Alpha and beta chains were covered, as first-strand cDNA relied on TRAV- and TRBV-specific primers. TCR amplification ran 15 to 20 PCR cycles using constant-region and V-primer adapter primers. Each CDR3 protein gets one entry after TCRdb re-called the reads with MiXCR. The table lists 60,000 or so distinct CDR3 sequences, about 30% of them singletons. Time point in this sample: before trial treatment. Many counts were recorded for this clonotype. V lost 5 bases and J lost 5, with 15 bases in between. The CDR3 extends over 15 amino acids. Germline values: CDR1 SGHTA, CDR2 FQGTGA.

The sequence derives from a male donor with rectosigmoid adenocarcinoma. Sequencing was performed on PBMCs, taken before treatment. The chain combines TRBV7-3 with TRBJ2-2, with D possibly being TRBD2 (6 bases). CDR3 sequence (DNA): TGTGCCAGCAGCCTCCAGGGTGCGGGGACCGGGGAGCTGTTTTTT. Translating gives CASSLQGAGTGELFF.